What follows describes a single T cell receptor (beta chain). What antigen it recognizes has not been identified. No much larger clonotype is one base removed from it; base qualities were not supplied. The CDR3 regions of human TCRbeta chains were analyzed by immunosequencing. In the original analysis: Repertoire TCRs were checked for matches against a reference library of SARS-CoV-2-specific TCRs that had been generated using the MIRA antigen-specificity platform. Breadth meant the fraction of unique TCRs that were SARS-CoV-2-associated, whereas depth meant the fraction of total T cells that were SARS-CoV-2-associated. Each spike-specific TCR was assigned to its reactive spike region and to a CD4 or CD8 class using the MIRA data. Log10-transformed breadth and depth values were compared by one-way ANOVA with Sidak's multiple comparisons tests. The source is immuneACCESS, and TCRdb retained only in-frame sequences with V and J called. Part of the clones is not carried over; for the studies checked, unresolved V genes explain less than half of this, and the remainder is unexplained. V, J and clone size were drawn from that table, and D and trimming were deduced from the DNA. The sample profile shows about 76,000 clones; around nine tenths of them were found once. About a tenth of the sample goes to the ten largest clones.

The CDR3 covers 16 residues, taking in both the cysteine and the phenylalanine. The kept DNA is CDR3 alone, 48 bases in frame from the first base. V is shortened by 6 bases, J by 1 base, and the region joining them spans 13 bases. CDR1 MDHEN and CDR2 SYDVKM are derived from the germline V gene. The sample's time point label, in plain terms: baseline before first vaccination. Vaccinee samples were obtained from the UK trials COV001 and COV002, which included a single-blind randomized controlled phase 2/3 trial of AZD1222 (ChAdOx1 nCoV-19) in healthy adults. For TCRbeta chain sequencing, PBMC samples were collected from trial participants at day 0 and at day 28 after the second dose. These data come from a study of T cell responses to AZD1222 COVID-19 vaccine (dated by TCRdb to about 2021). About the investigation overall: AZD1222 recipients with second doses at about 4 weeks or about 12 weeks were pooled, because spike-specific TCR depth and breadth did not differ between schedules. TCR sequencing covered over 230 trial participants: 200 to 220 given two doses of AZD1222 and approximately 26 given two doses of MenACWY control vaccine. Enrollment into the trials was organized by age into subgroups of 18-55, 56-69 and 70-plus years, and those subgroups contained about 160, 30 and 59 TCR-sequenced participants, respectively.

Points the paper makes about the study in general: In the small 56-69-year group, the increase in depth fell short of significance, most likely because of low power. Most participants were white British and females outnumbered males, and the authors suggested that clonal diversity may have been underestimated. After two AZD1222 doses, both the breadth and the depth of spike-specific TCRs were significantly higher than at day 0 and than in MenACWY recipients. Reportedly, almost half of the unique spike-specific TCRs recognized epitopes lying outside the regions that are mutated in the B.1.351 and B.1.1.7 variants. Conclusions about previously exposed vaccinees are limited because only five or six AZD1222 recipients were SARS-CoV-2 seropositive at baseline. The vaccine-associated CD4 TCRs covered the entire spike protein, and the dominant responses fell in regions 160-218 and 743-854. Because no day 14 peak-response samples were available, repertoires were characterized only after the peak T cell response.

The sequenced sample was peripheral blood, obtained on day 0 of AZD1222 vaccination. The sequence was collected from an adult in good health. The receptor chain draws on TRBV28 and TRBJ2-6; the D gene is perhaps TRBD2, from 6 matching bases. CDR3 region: CASRGQGLSGANVLTF. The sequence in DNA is TGTGCCAGCAGGGGTCAGGGACTGTCTGGGGCCAACGTCCTGACTTTC.